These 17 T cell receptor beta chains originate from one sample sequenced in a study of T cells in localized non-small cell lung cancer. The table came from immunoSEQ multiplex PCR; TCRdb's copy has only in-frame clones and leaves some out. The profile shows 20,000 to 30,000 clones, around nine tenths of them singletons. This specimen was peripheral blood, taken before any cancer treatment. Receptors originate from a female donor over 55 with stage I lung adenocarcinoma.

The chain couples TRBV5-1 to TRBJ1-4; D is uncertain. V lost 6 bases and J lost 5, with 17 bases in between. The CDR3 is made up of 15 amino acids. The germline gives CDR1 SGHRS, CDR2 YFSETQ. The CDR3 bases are TGCGCCAGCAAGGATGGGGAACGCCAAAATGAAAAACTGTTTTTT. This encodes CASKDGERQNEKLFF. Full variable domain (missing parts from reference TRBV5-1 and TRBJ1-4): KAGVTQTPRYLIKTRGQQVTLSCSPISGHRSVSWYQQTPGQGLQFLFEYFSETQRNKGNFPGRFSGRQFSNSRSEMNVSTLELGDSALYLCASKDGERQNEKLFFGSGTQLSVL.

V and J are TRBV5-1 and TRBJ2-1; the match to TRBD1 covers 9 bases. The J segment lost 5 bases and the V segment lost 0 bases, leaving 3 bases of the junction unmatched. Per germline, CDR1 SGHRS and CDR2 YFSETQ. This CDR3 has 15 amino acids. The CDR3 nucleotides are TGCGCCAGCAGCTTGGAGGGGACAGGGAACAATGAGCAGTTCTTC. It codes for CASSLEGTGNNEQFF. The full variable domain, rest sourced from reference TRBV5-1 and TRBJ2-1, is KAGVTQTPRYLIKTRGQQVTLSCSPISGHRSVSWYQQTPGQGLQFLFEYFSETQRNKGNFPGRFSGRQFSNSRSEMNVSTLELGDSALYLCASSLEGTGNNEQFFGPGTRLTVL.

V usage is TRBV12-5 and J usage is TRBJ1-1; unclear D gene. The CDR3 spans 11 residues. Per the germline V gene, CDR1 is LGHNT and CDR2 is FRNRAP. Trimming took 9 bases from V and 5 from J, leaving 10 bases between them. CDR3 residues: CARGRRTEAFF. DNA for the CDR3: TGTGCTAGGGGCAGACGGACTGAAGCTTTCTTT.

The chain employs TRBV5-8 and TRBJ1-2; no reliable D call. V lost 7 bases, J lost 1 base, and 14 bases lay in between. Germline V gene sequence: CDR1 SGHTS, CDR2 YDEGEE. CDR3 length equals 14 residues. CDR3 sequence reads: CASLLVGINYGYTF. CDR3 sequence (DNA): TGTGCCAGCCTCCTGGTGGGGATTAACTATGGCTACACCTTC.

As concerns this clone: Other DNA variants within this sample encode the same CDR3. The DNA for the CDR3 is TGTGCCTGGGGGGGTCGGACAGGGGATTGGAGCTACACCTTC. Residues: CAWGGRTGDWSYTF. The gene calls are TRBV30 and TRBJ1-2, with 9 nucleotides matching TRBD1. Germline V gives CDR1 GTSNPN, CDR2 SVGIG (reference sequence). The trim removed 5 bases at V and 9 bases at J, leaving 13 bases unmatched. CDR3 length: 14 residues.

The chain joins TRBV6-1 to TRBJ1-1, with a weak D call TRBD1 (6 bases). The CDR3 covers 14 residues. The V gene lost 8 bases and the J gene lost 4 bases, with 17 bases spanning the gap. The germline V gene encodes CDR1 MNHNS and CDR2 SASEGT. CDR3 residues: CASRRGLGSTEAFF. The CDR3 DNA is TGTGCCAGCCGTAGGGGGTTAGGGTCCACTGAAGCTTTCTTT.

The CDR3 bases are TGTGCCAGCAGCTTAGGGTCGGGAGGTGAGCAGTACTTC. Encoded protein: CASSLGSGGEQYF. The chain recombines TRBV7-3 with TRBJ2-7; 7 bases line up with TRBD2. Germline V lookup: CDR1 SGHTA, CDR2 FQGTGA. The V gene end was trimmed by 2 bases and the J gene end by 7 bases; junction bases not matched to a gene: 5. The CDR3 spans 13 residues.

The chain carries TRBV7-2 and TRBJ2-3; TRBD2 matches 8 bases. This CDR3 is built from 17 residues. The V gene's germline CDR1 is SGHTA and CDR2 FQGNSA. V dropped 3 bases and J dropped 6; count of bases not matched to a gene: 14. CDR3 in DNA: TGTGCCAGCAGCTTCTCTCGCTTTAGCGGGAAGTATGATACGCAGTATTTT. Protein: CASSFSRFSGKYDTQYF. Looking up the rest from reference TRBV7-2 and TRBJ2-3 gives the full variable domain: GAGVSQSPSNKVTEKGKDVELRCDPISGHTALYWYRQSLGQGLEFLIYFQGNSAPDKSGLPSDRFSAERTGGSVSTLTIQRTQQEDSAVYLCASSFSRFSGKYDTQYFGPGTRLTVL.

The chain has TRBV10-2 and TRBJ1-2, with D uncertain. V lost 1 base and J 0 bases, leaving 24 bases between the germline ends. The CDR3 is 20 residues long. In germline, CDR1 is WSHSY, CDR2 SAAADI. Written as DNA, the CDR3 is TGCGCCAGCAGTGAGTTTTTTATCGTGTCAGAACTTCCCACTAACTATGGCTACACCTTC. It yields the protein CASSEFFIVSELPTNYGYTF.

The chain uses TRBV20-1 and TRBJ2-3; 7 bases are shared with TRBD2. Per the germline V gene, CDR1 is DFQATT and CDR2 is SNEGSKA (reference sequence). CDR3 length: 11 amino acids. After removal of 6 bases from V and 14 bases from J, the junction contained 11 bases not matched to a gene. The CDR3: CSALAGTTRYF. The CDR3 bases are TGCAGTGCCCTGGCCGGGACTACTAGGTATTTT.

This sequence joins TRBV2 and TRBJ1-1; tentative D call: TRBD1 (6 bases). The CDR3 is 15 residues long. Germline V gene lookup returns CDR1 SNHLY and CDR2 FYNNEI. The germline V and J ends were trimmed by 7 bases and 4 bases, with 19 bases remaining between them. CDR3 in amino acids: CASNRQAGVGTEAFF. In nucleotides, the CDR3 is TGTGCCAGCAATCGCCAGGCAGGGGTGGGCACTGAAGCTTTCTTT.

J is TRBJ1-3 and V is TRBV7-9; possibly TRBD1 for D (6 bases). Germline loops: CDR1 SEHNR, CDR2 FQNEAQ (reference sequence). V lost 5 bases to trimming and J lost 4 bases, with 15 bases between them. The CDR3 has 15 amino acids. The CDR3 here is CASSPSGGRGNTIYF. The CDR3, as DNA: TGTGCCAGCAGCCCAAGCGGGGGGCGCGGAAACACCATATATTTT.

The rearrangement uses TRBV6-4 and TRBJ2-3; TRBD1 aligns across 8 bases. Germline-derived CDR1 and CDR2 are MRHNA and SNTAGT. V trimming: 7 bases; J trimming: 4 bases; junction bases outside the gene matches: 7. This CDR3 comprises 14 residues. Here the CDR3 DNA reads TGTGCCAGCAAGAAGGCAGGGGGCGCAGATACGCAGTATTTT. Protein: CASKKAGGADTQYF.

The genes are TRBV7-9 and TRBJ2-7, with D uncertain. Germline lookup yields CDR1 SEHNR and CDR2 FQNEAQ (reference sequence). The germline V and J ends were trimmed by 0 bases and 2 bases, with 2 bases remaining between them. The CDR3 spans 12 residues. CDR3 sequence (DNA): TGTGCCAGCAGCTTAGCGGCCTACGAGCAGTACTTC. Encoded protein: CASSLAAYEQYF.

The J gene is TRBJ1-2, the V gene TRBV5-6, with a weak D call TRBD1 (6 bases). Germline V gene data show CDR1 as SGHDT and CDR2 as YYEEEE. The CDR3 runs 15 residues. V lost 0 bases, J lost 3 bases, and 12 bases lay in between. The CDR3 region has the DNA TGTGCCAGCAGCTTGGCCGCGAGGGGGGACTATGGCTACACCTTC. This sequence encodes CASSLAARGDYGYTF.

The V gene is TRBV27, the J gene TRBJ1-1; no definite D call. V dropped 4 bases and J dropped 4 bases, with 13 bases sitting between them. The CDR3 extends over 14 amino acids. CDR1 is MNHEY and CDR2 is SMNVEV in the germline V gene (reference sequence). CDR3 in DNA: TGTGCCAGCAGTTATGGTTATATGAGCACTGAAGCTTTCTTT. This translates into CASSYGYMSTEAFF.

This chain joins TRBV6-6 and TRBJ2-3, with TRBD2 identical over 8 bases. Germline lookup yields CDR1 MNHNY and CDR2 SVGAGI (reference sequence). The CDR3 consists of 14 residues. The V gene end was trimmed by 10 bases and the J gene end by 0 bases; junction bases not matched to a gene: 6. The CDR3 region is CATRGGGSTDTQYF. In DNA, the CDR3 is TGTGCCACCCGCGGCGGGGGGAGCACAGATACGCAGTATTTT.